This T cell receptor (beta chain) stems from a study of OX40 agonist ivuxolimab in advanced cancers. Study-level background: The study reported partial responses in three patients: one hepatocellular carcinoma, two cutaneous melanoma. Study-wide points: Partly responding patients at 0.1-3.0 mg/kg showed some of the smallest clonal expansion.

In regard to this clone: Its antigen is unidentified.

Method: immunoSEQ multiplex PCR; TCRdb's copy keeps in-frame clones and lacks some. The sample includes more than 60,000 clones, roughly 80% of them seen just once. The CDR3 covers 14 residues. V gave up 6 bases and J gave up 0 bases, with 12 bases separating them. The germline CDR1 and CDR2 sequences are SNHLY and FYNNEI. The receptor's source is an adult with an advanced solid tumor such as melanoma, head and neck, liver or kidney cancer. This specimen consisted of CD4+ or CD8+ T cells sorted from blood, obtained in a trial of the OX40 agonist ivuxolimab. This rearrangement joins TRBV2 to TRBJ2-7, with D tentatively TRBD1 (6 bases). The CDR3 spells CASSRTASSYEQYF. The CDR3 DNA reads TGTGCCAGCAGCCGGACAGCATCCTCCTACGAGCAGTACTTC.